The text below deals with one TCR beta chain. No antigen is known for it. From the germline J gene comes the end of the CDR3, since the read stops 3 residues before it. This record comes from a study of T cells in women clearing cervical HPV infection. Study-wide results and caveats: Controls had more TRBV6-7 (0.16%) than cases (approximately 0.11%).

Sequenced by immunoSEQ multiplex PCR; TCRdb stores in-frame clones only, minus some. In total, the table holds approximately 25,000 clones. All participants had a single incident cervical HPV16 infection, and prevalent HPV16 infections were excluded. From germline, CDR1 is MDHEN and CDR2 SYDVKM. V dropped 4 bases and J dropped 1; count of bases not matched to a gene: 5. This CDR3 is built from 15 residues. The sequence was obtained from a woman aged 18 to 75 with a cervical HPV16 infection that either progressed to CIN3+ or cleared (not recorded which). This chain links TRBV28 with TRBJ2-5; 8 bases align to TRBD1. Sequences were obtained from blood buffy coat. CDR3 DNA, as far as it was read: TGTGCCAGCAGTTCCCGGGACAGGTCCCAAGAGACC. Translation: CASSSRDRSQET. The CDR3 in full is CASSSRDRSQETQYF.